This T cell receptor beta chain stems from a study of regulatory T cells in long-lasting Graves disease. Study overall: Graves' patients who were just diagnosed had used antithyroid drugs for under 3 months.

This clonotype was counted at least ten times. Its antigen is not identified. The time point here: newly diagnosed GD, antithyroid drugs for less than 3 months. PBMC-derived RNA was used for the TCR library. Building of the TCR beta libraries involved iRepertoire HTBI primers and Arm-PCR of CDR3 regions. TCRdb reprocessed the multiplex PCR reads with MiXCR, giving one entry per CDR3 protein. Found here are hundreds of thousands of distinct CDR3 sequences, over 15% of them singletons; the top ten hold 25% to 30%. Germline V gives CDR1 MNHEY, CDR2 SMNVEV (reference sequence). Trimming left V 7 bases short and J 6 bases short, with 13 bases between. The CDR3 totals 13 residues. Study results and limitations: TRBV28, TRBJ1-2 and TRBJ2-5 were favored in persistent disease.

These records were also assigned to another study, of T cells in Graves' hyperthyroidism and ophthalmopathy. As reported in that work: The primer set for the first-round RT-PCR of the TCR CDR3 was HTBI. Researchers found most expanded thyroid clonotypes above 0.001 in blood as well.

The clonotype originates from a man between 35 and 55 years old with Graves disease. This sequence joins TRBV27 and TRBJ2-1, with D tentatively TRBD1 (7 bases). Sample: peripheral blood mononuclear cells (PBMCs), taken at new diagnosis, from a patient treated with antithyroid drugs. In nucleotides, the CDR3 is TGTGCCAGCACCAATCAGGGGGGCAATGAGCAGTTCTTC. Residues: CASTNQGGNEQFF.